This TCR beta chain was retrieved from a study of cytomegalovirus exposure and HLA in healthy donors (dated by TCRdb to 2016 to 2017). A note on the overall study: According to an earlier analysis of 450 to 650 of the donors, roughly 180 million T cells yielded 117 million unique TCR beta sequences and approximately 280 Gb of sequence data. An early release covering 550 to 650 HLA-typed donors comprised about 290 gigabases of sequencing data and 85 million to 100 million unique TCR sequences. The genetic ancestry cluster associated with self-reported Caucasian donors included 65% to 90% of the 398 genotyped donors. The study was designed to test whether signatures of past pathogen exposure could be identified by cataloging public T cell receptors. The study used immunosequencing to profile the T cell repertoires of around 600 subjects and linked those repertoires to cytomegalovirus serostatus. A separate validation cohort of 100 to 150 different subjects was used in addition to the approximately 610-subject first cohort. To predict cytomegalovirus infection status, the study combined high-throughput TCR immunosequencing, statistical association of individual TCRs with disease status, and machine learning. In a later analysis, previously published TCR beta repertoires from 600 to 850 donors were re-analyzed and high-resolution HLA genotyping was added so that TCR occurrence patterns could be studied. In the later analysis, no new phenotypic data were used to find candidate immune exposures; instead, reliance was placed on TCR beta sequences and their occurrence across donors. To decide whether each TCR beta V gene segment behaved as functional or pseudogenic, an earlier analysis of some 580 of the donors relied on high-throughput TCR beta sequencing. Donor age, sex, ethnicity and CMV serostatus were compiled alongside the repertoire data. A later genetic analysis used genome-wide SNP genotypes for 398 of the 666 donors, treating that subset as a discovery cohort. All discovery cohort repertoires had been generated on a single sequencing platform. Class I and class II HLA loci were covered by the typing at four-digit resolution. Typing coverage differed by locus: A, B, C, DRB1 and DQB1 were typed in about 629-640 donors, DQA1 in approximately 520, DPA1 in approximately 610, and DPB1 in 400 to 480. Roughly five DR-DQ haplotypes were handled as single units for association and clustering, since linkage in the cohort was strong. Among roughly 400 genotyped donors of the cohort, an average of approximately 220,000 unique TCR beta nucleotide sequences was sequenced per donor, of which about 19% were non-productive. Beyond this particular receptor, the publication reports: The authors suggested that the approach could potentially be extended to other disease states and immunological phenotypes. When HLA alleles, especially DR and DQ, strongly co-occurred, attributing TCR associations to individual alleles was difficult. Only TCR beta chains were sequenced in this cohort, and the absence of alpha or paired-chain data limited detectable features. According to a later analysis, parvovirus B19, influenza, CMV and Epstein-Barr virus appeared linked to several top co-occurrence clusters. The classifier was reported to diagnose cytomegalovirus status with high specificity and sensitivity in both the original and validation cohorts. In a later analysis, HLA-associated TCR beta chains showed more clonal expansion and lower generation probabilities than non-associated chains that were equally common. In a later analysis, most CMV-associated TCR beta chains were found to appear HLA-restricted, with HLA associations seemingly driven largely by CMV exposure. An earlier analysis of approximately 500 of the donors showed that most TCR beta V segments appeared in productive rearrangements either about 87% or about 30% of the time, which broadly matched IMGT annotations. Immune exposure information for the cohort was limited to CMV serostatus. While some public TCRs were present in many individuals, most TCR sequences turned up only very rarely across donors. A few of the identified cytomegalovirus-associated TCR beta chains were confirmed in vitro to be specific for cytomegalovirus antigens. Roughly 17 rarely observed V segments, including chromosome 9 orphons, were excluded from the earlier analysis of almost 600 of the donors because counts were too low. Linkage disequilibrium might explain the correlated functional status among segregating V segments, but an unknown experimental factor could not be excluded. The study gave a list of over 150 TCR beta chains associated with cytomegalovirus. A cluster of highly shared sequence variants was judged likely to represent a technical artifact of the sequencing pipeline. Presence/absence analyses assumed roughly uniform sequencing depth across donors, an assumption that may not hold. Specific HLA alleles were associated with 18,000 or so TCR beta sequences at a false discovery rate of 0.05 in a later analysis. A later analysis found that TCR association rates varied across HLA loci, with DRB1 alleles showing the most associated TCRs and HLA-C alleles the fewest. Because HLA typing was missing for some donors at each locus, association tests included only the typed subset. According to a later genetic analysis, donors in an Asian-associated ancestry cluster had fewer N-insertions in productive TCRs than the approximately 610-donor mean. A further reported finding was that TCR beta sequences accurately predicted the HLA-A and HLA-B alleles for most subjects in the first cohort. In a later genetic analysis, a missense DCLRE1C variant was associated with V-gene and J-gene trimming of TCR beta chains, and the association was replicated in an independent cohort.

Library preparation was by the immunoSEQ multiplex PCR assay. For the multiplex PCR, a mixture combining 60 forward primers for TCR Vbeta segments and 13 reverse primers for TCR Jbeta segments was used. The CDR3 region of rearranged TCR beta genes was amplified from genomic DNA by a multiplex PCR assay. The amplified TCR beta libraries were sequenced on the Illumina HiSeq System as 87-base-pair reads. Per the authors' processing: Across the 670 or so repertoires, a later analysis counted around 80 million unique TCR beta chains, approximately 12 million of which were shared by at least two donors. Raw reads were error-corrected and collapsed into unique sequences by a nearest-neighbor algorithm in which closely related sequences were merged to remove PCR and sequencing errors. To assign V, D and J gene segments, CDR3 sequences were aligned to IMGT reference sequences. Each retained sequence needed at least a six-nucleotide match to both a V gene segment and a J gene segment. A rearrangement was called productive if the CDR3 had no stop codons and remained in frame with V and J, and every other rearrangement was called non-productive. CDR3 was defined according to IMGT convention as the region running from the second conserved V-encoded cysteine to the conserved J-encoded phenylalanine. In an earlier analysis of 500 to 650 of the donors, sequences lacking an unambiguous match to a single V gene segment were excluded. In an earlier analysis of 500 to 750 of the donors, V segments were called functional above 56.7% productive rearrangements and were called segregating when the between-donor standard deviation exceeded 5%. To diagnose cytomegalovirus status from the catalog of TCR beta chain sequences, a statistical classification framework was built. In a later analysis, TCR nucleotide sequences were compared against IMGT/GENE-DB human TR gene sequences so that V and J genes could be assigned. In a later analysis, CDR3 sequences and most-parsimonious VDJ recombination scenarios were assigned using the TCRdist pipeline. In a later analysis, every TCR beta chain was defined by the combination of its CDR3 amino acid sequence and its V-gene family, and reads without a unique V-gene family were dropped. To address suspected cross-contamination and a sequencing artifact, a later analysis removed a few hundred highly shared, low-generation-probability nucleotide sequences. In a later analysis, a clonal expansion index was calculated for each public chain from normalized within-repertoire ranks of inferred template counts. In a later analysis, generation probabilities were computed with a VDJ recombination model fitted to out-of-frame rearrangements, and the resulting probabilities were checked against IGoR. In a later analysis, hypergeometric tests were used to score TCR-TCR, TCR-HLA and TCR-CMV co-occurrence, with a repertoire-size bias correction applied to TCR pairs. A later analysis estimated false discovery rates by permuting HLA or CMV assignments 20 times. In a later analysis, co-occurring TCRs were grouped using DBSCAN, with TCRdist sequence similarity added in when clustering inside HLA-allele-positive subsets. Repertoires with fewer than 30,000 or more than 120,000 public chains were left out of co-occurrence clustering, as were about five repertoires with anomalous nucleotide sharing. Entries here come from immuneACCESS through TCRdb and include only in-frame sequences with V and J called. Some clones fail to appear in such tables; in the studies checked, an unresolved V gene covers under half of the shortfall, and the cause of the remainder is unknown. That table gives V, J and clone size, and the DNA gave D and trimming. The sample table lists some 130,000 clones, 70% to 80% of them with a count of one. Clones ranked in the top ten supply 3% to 3.5% of the sample.

The cohort comprised several hundred healthy bone marrow donors. At the time of sampling, every cohort member was nominally healthy, though immune exposures that went unrecorded were likely present. The donor tested CMV seronegative, placing the donor among the roughly 340 seronegative members of the cohort. Each donor provided a peripheral blood sample, and peripheral blood mononuclear cells were used for TCR beta sequencing. The Qiagen DNeasy Blood Extraction Kit was used to extract genomic DNA from the blood cell samples. Note on this clone: There is no known antigen for this receptor. Nothing much larger sits one base from this clone, and base qualities are not available.

The clonotype was recovered from a female donor in good health and CMV-seronegative. Sequenced input: PBMCs.

The DNA sequence is given as TGTGCCAGCAGCTTGGCTGGCGCCGGGGGCACTGAAGCTTTCTTT. This yields the protein CASSLAGAGGTEAFF. The rearranged chain carries TRBV5-6 and TRBJ1-1, with TRBD1 perhaps the D gene, on 5 matching bases. Inclusive of the bounding cysteine and phenylalanine, the CDR3 is 15 residues long. The DNA shown is the 45-base CDR3, in frame from base 1. Relative to germline, V is 0 bases shorter and J is 4 bases shorter, with 13 bases between their ends. CDR1 and CDR2 are read off the germline V gene as SGHDT and YYEEEE.